Below, 23 T cell receptor beta chains from the same sample are listed, as sequenced in a study of shared clonotypes between healthy human individuals. Clones were sequenced by immunoSEQ multiplex PCR, and TCRdb holds only the in-frame ones, with some missing. Of millions of clones in the sample, around 93% were seen once. Naive CD8 cells comprised CD45RO-negative, CCR7-positively selected cells, excluding terminally differentiated effector memory CD45RA+ cells. Source material: naive CD8+ T cells from PBMCs. These receptors came from a man aged 18 to 35 in good health. Some clones in this sample may be carry-over from other donors' samples.

The chain has TRBV4-1 and TRBJ2-7; D not certain. V lost 0 bases, J lost 0 bases, and 15 bases lay in between. Germline loops: CDR1 MGHRA, CDR2 YSYEKL. The length of the CDR3 is 17 residues. The DNA of the CDR3 is TGCGCCAGCAGCCAAGAAGGTACAGTGCGTATCTCCTACGAGCAGTACTTC. Its translation: CASSQEGTVRISYEQYF.

CDR3 amino acids: CASSITNRDRMSSGANVLTF. CDR3 nucleotide sequence: TGTGCCAGCAGCATCACTAACCGGGACAGAATGTCATCTGGGGCCAACGTCCTGACTTTC. The chain employs TRBV9 and TRBJ2-6; 7 bases line up with TRBD1. The CDR3 length is 20 residues. The V gene's germline CDR1 is SGDLS and CDR2 YYNGEE. V lost 4 bases to trimming and J lost 1 base; unmatched junction nucleotides: 17.

The gene calls are TRBV4-2 and TRBJ2-5; D is unresolved. The CDR3 consists of 15 residues. The germline V gene encodes CDR1 LGHNA and CDR2 YNFKEQ. V lost 4 bases and J 2 bases, leaving 14 bases between the germline ends. CDR3 in amino acids: CASSLRRTSQETQYF. The CDR3 DNA sequence: TGTGCCAGCAGCCTCAGACGGACCTCGCAAGAGACCCAGTACTTC.

A remark on this clone: Additional DNA sequences in this sample encode the identical CDR3. The chain combines TRBV4-1 with TRBJ2-7; no clear D gene. The CDR3 covers 14 residues. The V end was cut by 0 bases, the J end by 3 bases, with 9 bases between. The germline V gene has CDR1 MGHRA and CDR2 YSYEKL. CDR3 region: CASSQDLASYEQYF. The CDR3 DNA reads TGCGCCAGCAGCCAAGATCTGGCTAGCTACGAGCAGTACTTC.

This sequence joins TRBV7-9 and TRBJ2-7; D might be TRBD2 (5 bases). Per the germline V gene, CDR1 is SEHNR and CDR2 is FQNEAQ (reference sequence). The CDR3 extends over 14 amino acids. V shed 6 bases and J shed 2 bases, with 14 bases lying between them. The CDR3 coding sequence is TGTGCCAGCAGTTCGGGCCGGGGTCCCTACGAGCAGTACTTC. Protein sequence: CASSSGRGPYEQYF.

The chain has TRBV7-6 and TRBJ2-7; TRBD2 is a possible D gene (6 bases). CDR1 is SGHVS, CDR2 FNYEAQ, per germline. The CDR3 covers 16 residues. The V end lost 1 base, the J end lost 5 bases, and 18 bases lay between the germline ends. CDR3 sequence reads: CASSLVGTPVRDEQYF. The CDR3 DNA reads as TGTGCCAGCAGCTTAGTCGGGACTCCGGTGAGGGACGAGCAGTACTTC.

In the case of this clone: At the DNA level, this CDR3 is encoded by other sequences in the same sample as well. The rearrangement links TRBV5-1 to TRBJ2-1; 9 bases align to TRBD1. Germline lookup yields CDR1 SGHRS and CDR2 YFSETQ. V was pared by 2 bases and J by 4 bases, with 4 bases of the junction left unmatched. CDR3 length: 15 amino acids. The CDR3 reads CASSLGQGLYNEQFF. The DNA of the CDR3 is TGCGCCAGCAGCTTAGGACAGGGGCTTTACAATGAGCAGTTCTTC.

The chain has TRBV27 and TRBJ2-7, with 10 bases fitting TRBD1. V was pared by 2 bases and J by 6 bases, with 4 bases of the junction left unmatched. Germline V gene data show CDR1 as MNHEY and CDR2 as SMNVEV (reference sequence). The CDR3 runs 14 residues. CDR3 in amino acids: CASSLGGQGREQYF. DNA for the CDR3: TGTGCCAGCAGTTTAGGGGGACAGGGGCGCGAGCAGTACTTC.

V is TRBV6-5 and J is TRBJ1-1; possible D gene TRBD1, 5 bases. Germline-derived CDR1 and CDR2 are MNHEY and SVGAGI. The V and J ends lost 0 bases and 5 bases respectively, with 13 bases between them. The CDR3 sequence is 15 residues long. In DNA, the CDR3 is TGTGCCAGCAGTTACTCGATGGTGGGACGGACTGAAGCTTTCTTT. This gives the protein CASSYSMVGRTEAFF.

This clone is a singleton in its sample. The chain carries TRBV27 and TRBJ2-7; D may be TRBD1 (6 bases). The germline V gene has CDR1 MNHEY and CDR2 SMNVEV (reference sequence). This CDR3 spans 16 amino acids. V was shortened by 3 bases and J by 0 bases, with 15 bases between the two germline ends. CDR3 amino acids: CASSLQTGSSSYEQYF. CDR3 sequence (DNA): TGTGCCAGCAGTTTGCAGACAGGCTCGAGCTCCTACGAGCAGTACTTC.

This clone has only a few counts. Other DNA sequences in this sample translate to the same CDR3. V is TRBV30 and J is TRBJ1-1; D uncertain. CDR1 is GTSNPN and CDR2 is SVGIG in the germline V gene (reference sequence). Trimming stripped 3 bases from V and 5 bases from J, with 10 bases between. The CDR3 has 12 amino acids. CDR3 sequence: CAWSPVGTEAFF. For the CDR3, the DNA is TGTGCCTGGAGCCCCGTGGGAACTGAAGCTTTCTTT. Based on the CDR3 plus reference TRBV30 and TRBJ1-1, the full variable domain is SQTIHQWPATLVQPVGSPLSLECTVEGTSNPNLYWYRQAAGRGLQLLFYSVGIGQISSEVPQNLSASRPQDRQFILSSKKLLLSDSGFYLCAWSPVGTEAFFGQGTRLTVV.

The rearrangement uses TRBV7-3 and TRBJ1-2, with a possible D match to TRBD1 (5 bases). The CDR3 is made up of 15 amino acids. Germline loops: CDR1 SGHTA, CDR2 FQGTGA. Trimming left V 2 bases short and J 5 bases short, with 15 bases between. CDR3 amino acids: CASSLAGRVSYGYTF. DNA of the CDR3: TGTGCCAGCAGCTTAGCCGGCAGGGTTTCGTATGGCTACACCTTC.

The gene calls are TRBV15 and TRBJ1-5, with 7 positions matching TRBD1. The germline CDR1 and CDR2 sequences are LNHNV and YYDKDF (reference sequence). V lost 0 bases, J lost 1 base, and 3 bases stayed unmatched. The CDR3 has 16 residues. The CDR3 is CATSREGGYSNQPQHF. Here the CDR3 DNA reads TGTGCCACCAGCAGAGAAGGGGGCTACAGCAATCAGCCCCAGCATTTT.

The chain links TRBV14 to TRBJ1-2, with a tentative D call TRBD1 (6 bases). From germline, CDR1 is SGHDN and CDR2 FVKESK. V was clipped by 4 bases and J by 4 bases, with 13 bases between them. CDR3 length: 14 residues. Here the CDR3 reads CASSPRGQIYGYTF. Written as DNA, the CDR3 is TGTGCCAGCAGCCCCCGTGGACAGATCTATGGCTACACCTTC.

As to this clone: The sample contains more than one DNA sequence encoding this CDR3. This rearrangement joins TRBV27 to TRBJ2-1; D is perhaps TRBD2 (5 bases). The germline V gene has CDR1 MNHEY and CDR2 SMNVEV (reference sequence). The CDR3 sequence is 15 residues long. V was shortened by 5 bases and J by 0 bases, with 11 bases between the two germline ends. This CDR3 is CASSPSSGSYNEQFF. The CDR3 bases are TGTGCCAGCAGTCCTAGCTCAGGCTCCTACAATGAGCAGTTCTTC.

The chain carries TRBV7-9 and TRBJ1-4; possible D gene TRBD1, 5 bases. Per germline, CDR1 SEHNR and CDR2 FQNEAQ (reference sequence). The CDR3 totals 15 residues. V gave up 2 bases and J gave up 6 bases, with 13 bases separating them. CDR3 nucleotides: TGTGCCAGCAGCTTACCCGGGGGAATTGATGAAAAACTGTTTTTT. Protein sequence: CASSLPGGIDEKLFF.

This clone was seen only once. The chain combines TRBV11-1 with TRBJ2-1, with D hard to call. Germline V gene sequence: CDR1 SGHAT, CDR2 FQDESV (reference sequence). V was pared by 5 bases and J by 0 bases, with 11 bases between. There are 15 residues in the CDR3. In nucleotides, the CDR3 is TGTGCCAGCAGCCTATTGATGGGCTCCTACAATGAGCAGTTCTTC. Amino acid sequence: CASSLLMGSYNEQFF.

This chain joins TRBV7-9 and TRBJ2-3; 9 nucleotides line up with TRBD1. Germline-derived CDR1 and CDR2 are SEHNR and FQNEAQ (reference sequence). This CDR3 has 15 residues. V lost 6 bases and J lost 3; bases outside the gene matches: 7. Here the CDR3 DNA reads TGTGCCAGCAGGACACTGGGACAGGGAACAGATACGCAGTATTTT. It codes for CASRTLGQGTDTQYF. Complete variable domain (other parts from reference TRBV7-9 and TRBJ2-3): DTGVSQNPRHKITKRGQNVTFRCDPISEHNRLYWYRQTLGQGPEFLTYFQNEAQLEKSRLLSDRFSAERPKGSFSTLEIQRTEQGDSAMYLCASRTLGQGTDTQYFGPGTRLTVL.

The chain is built from TRBV27 and TRBJ1-2, with no clear D. This CDR3 region has 14 residues. Germline V gene sequence: CDR1 MNHEY, CDR2 SMNVEV (reference sequence). The V gene lost 6 bases and the J gene lost 3 bases, with 14 bases spanning the gap. CDR3 loop: CASRGRESDYGYTF. The CDR3 coding sequence is TGTGCCAGCAGGGGGAGGGAATCGGACTATGGCTACACCTTC.

This clone was seen a single time. The chain uses TRBV6-5 and TRBJ2-7; D unclear. V was cut by 2 bases and J by 4 bases, with 15 bases left in between. The CDR3 length is 15 residues. The germline CDR1 and CDR2 sequences are MNHEY and SVGAGI. In DNA, the CDR3 is TGTGCCAGCAGTTACGTCAGGACGGATGATTACGAGCAGTACTTC. Its translation: CASSYVRTDDYEQYF.

The chain links TRBV11-2 to TRBJ1-1; D call uncertain. Germline lookup yields CDR1 SGHAT and CDR2 FQNNGV. The ends were cut back, 5 bases at V and 5 bases at J, with 9 bases in the middle. This CDR3 comprises 12 residues. CDR3 protein: CASSLLVTEAFF. CDR3 nucleotide sequence: TGTGCCAGCAGCCTTTTGGTGACTGAAGCTTTCTTT.

Notes on this clone: Within the sample, other DNA sequences also encode this same CDR3. The chain links TRBV7-9 to TRBJ2-7; TRBD2 aligns across 11 bases. From germline, CDR1 is SEHNR and CDR2 FQNEAQ (reference sequence). This CDR3 has 15 amino acids. The V segment lost 4 bases and the J segment 0 bases; nucleotides outside the gene matches: 2. CDR3 residues: CASSSGLAGSYEQYF. The DNA of the CDR3 is TGTGCCAGCAGCTCTGGACTAGCGGGCTCCTACGAGCAGTACTTC.

The chain has TRBV7-9 and TRBJ2-3, with D hard to call. CDR1 and CDR2 from the germline V gene are SEHNR and FQNEAQ (reference sequence). V lost 2 bases and J lost 0, with 9 bases in between. This CDR3 spans 15 amino acids. The CDR3 spells CASSLSTGSTDTQYF. In DNA, the CDR3 is TGTGCCAGCAGCTTATCAACCGGGAGCACAGATACGCAGTATTTT.